Included here is one T cell receptor (beta chain) sequence, with context. The V segment lost 0 bases and the J segment 8 bases; nucleotides outside the gene matches: 4. Germline V gene sequence: CDR1 SGHRS, CDR2 YFSETQ. The CDR3 loop spans 14 amino acids. Only in-frame clones appear in the TCRdb table, and some are missing; sequencing was by immunoSEQ multiplex PCR. Here the sample spans fewer than 150,000 clones, just under 90% being singletons. The data were obtained in a study of blood T cell repertoires in COVID-19. The receptor comes from a woman aged 80 or over with acute or convalescent COVID-19. The chain joins TRBV5-1 to TRBJ1-2; 10 positions agree with TRBD1. The source material was peripheral blood. CDR3 coding DNA: TGCGCCAGCAGCTTGGGACAGGGGGCTGGAGGCTACACCTTC. It translates to CASSLGQGAGGYTF. Supplemented by reference TRBV5-1 and TRBJ1-2, the full variable domain reads KAGVTQTPRYLIKTRGQQVTLSCSPISGHRSVSWYQQTPGQGLQFLFEYFSETQRNKGNFPGRFSGRQFSNSRSEMNVSTLELGDSALYLCASSLGQGAGGYTFGSGTRLTVV.